The sequence of this T cell receptor (beta chain) was determined in a study of shared T cell receptors in the human thymus. About this clone itself: The junction differs from germline at one of its ends, possibly a read error.

The assay was immunoSEQ multiplex PCR, and TCRdb's table has in-frame clones only and misses some. The sample holds approximately 760,000 clones, approximately 83% seen once. Another study also made use of these data, one on human thymus T cells. That work states: Corrective heart surgery yielded the resections from which the thymus tissue came.

This clonotype was sampled from a girl less than two years old with a congenital heart defect. The sequenced sample consisted of thymocytes.

In DNA form, the CDR3 reads TGTGCTAGCAGCTCACAGGGGTGTTGGAATTCACCCCTCCACTTT. Translated: CASSSQGCWNSPLHF. The V and J genes are TRBV7-7 and TRBJ1-6; 7 nucleotides match TRBD1. The CDR3 is made up of 15 amino acids. Germline CDR1 is SSHAT and CDR2 is FNYEAQ (reference sequence). Using reference TRBV7-7 and TRBJ1-6 for the parts outside the CDR3, the full variable domain is GAGVSQSPRYKVTKRGQDVTLRCDPISSHATLYWYQQALGQGPEFLTYFNYEAQPDKSGLPSDRFSAERPEGSISTLTIQRTEQRDSAMYRCASSSQGCWNSPLHFGNGTRLTVT.